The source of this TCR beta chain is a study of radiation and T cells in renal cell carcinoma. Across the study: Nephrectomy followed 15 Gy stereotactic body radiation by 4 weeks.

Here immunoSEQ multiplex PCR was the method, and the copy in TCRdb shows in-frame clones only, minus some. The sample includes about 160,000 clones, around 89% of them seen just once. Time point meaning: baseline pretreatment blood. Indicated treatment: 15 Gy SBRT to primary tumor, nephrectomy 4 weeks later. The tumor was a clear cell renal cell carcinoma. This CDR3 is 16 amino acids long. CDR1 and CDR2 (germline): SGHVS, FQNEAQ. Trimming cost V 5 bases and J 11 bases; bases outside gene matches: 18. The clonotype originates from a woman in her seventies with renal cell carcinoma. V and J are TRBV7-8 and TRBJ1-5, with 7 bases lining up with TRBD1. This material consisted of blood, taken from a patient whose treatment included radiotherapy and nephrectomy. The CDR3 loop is CASSPPGVGQSISQHF. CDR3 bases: TGTGCCAGCAGCCCCCCCGGGGTGGGACAGTCGATTTCCCAGCATTTT.